This T cell receptor (beta chain) was sequenced for a study of shared clonotypes between healthy human individuals. The study, taken as a whole, reports: Clonotype sharing among donors was thought likely to change with sequencing depth. Shared clonotypes: about 5% naive CD4, roughly 3.5% naive CD8, around 2.4% memory CD4, more than 0.3% memory CD8.

The run depth of the assay was deep. Profiling relied on immunoSEQ multiplex PCR, and the TCRdb table lists in-frame clones only, not all of them. Here the sample spans about 1,800,000 clones, about 95% being singletons. In the case of this clone: Its antigen is unidentified.

In the naive CD8 group, cells lacked CD45RO and were positively selected for CCR7, so terminally differentiated effector memory CD45RA+ cells were left out. Germline assignment: CDR1 MDHEN and CDR2 SYDVKM. The CDR3 consists of 16 residues. V was clipped by 3 bases and J by 0 bases, with 14 bases between them. This chain links TRBV28 with TRBJ1-1, with D tentatively TRBD1 (6 bases). Input material: naive CD8+ T cells sorted from blood. This TCR was sampled from a man younger than 35 in good health. CDR3 bases: TGTGCCAGCAGTTTCCCGGGACACATCATGAACACTGAAGCTTTCTTT. Translated, it gives CASSFPGHIMNTEAFF. The entire variable domain, with the rest obtained from reference TRBV28 and TRBJ1-1, is as follows: DVKVTQSSRYLVKRTGEKVFLECVQDMDHENMFWYRQDPGLGLRLIYFSYDVKMKEKGDIPEGYSVSREKKERFSLILESASTNQTSMYLCASSFPGHIMNTEAFFGQGTRLTVV.